The following is a T cell receptor (beta chain) sequence with its context. Its antigen remains unknown. None of the donors, who were healthy HIV-negative adults, had recently had acute infections or vaccinations. Only Caucasian adults living in Nashville, Tennessee served as donors. This entry is derived from a study of shared clonotypes between healthy human individuals. Across the whole study: CD4 naive and memory got three plates each, CD8 naive two, CD8 memory one. Study results and caveats: Among a handful of donors, about 5% of naive CD4 clonotypes were found in common.

Measured with immunoSEQ multiplex PCR; TCRdb has only the in-frame clones, and not every one. The sample lists 2 million to 2.5 million clones, more than 85% occurring once. CDR1 is SNHLY and CDR2 is FYNNEI in the germline V gene. The CDR3 is 15 amino acids. V was shortened by 3 bases and J by 0 bases, with 9 bases between the two germline ends. This sequence originates from a man younger than 30 in good health. Some clones in this sample may be carry-over from other donors' samples. Sequencing input: naive CD4+ T cells from PBMCs. Subset given: CD45RA+ positively selected. J is TRBJ2-1 and V is TRBV2, with D possibly being TRBD2 (5 bases). The CDR3 sequence: CASSEDSISYNEQFF. In DNA, the CDR3 is TGTGCCAGCAGTGAGGACTCTATCTCCTACAATGAGCAGTTCTTC.